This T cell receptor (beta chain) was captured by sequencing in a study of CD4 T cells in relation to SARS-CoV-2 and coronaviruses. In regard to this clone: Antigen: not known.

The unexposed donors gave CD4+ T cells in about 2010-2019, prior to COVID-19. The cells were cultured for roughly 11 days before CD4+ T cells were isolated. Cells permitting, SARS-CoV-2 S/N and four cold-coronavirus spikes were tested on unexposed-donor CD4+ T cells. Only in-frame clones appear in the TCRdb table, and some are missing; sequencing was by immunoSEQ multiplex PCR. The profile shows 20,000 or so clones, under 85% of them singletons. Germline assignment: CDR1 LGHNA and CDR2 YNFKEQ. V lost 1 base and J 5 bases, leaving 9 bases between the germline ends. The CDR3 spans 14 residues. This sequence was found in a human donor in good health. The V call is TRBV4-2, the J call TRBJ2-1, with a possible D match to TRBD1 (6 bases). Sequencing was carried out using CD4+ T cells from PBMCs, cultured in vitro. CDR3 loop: CASSQVDRNNEQFF. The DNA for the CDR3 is TGTGCCAGCAGCCAAGTCGACAGGAACAATGAGCAGTTCTTC.